These 24 T cell receptor beta chains came from one sample sequenced in a study of response to subunit inactivated influenza vaccine. From the RT-PCR reads, TCRdb called clonotypes with MiXCR, one entry per CDR3 protein. Among around 540,000 distinct CDR3 sequences, about an eighth were seen once, and the ten largest hold 10%. Sequenced material: PBMCs from blood, taken on the day of vaccination. These TCRs come from a man aged 50 to 59 who received an inactivated influenza vaccine.

This clonotype was seen a few times. This chain uses TRBV5-4 with TRBJ2-1; TRBD1 matches 9 bases. Germline CDR1 and CDR2: SGHNT and YYREEE (reference sequence). Trimming at V came to 4 bases and at J to 7 bases, leaving 9 bases not matched to a gene. The CDR3 is made up of 15 amino acids. The CDR3 reads CASSLRQGTGNEQFF. In nucleotides, the CDR3 is TGTGCCAGCAGCCTAAGACAGGGGACAGGGAATGAGCAGTTCTTC.

V gene TRBV20-1 combines with J gene TRBJ2-7, with a tentative D call TRBD2 (6 bases). The germline CDR1 and CDR2 sequences are DFQATT and SNEGSKA (reference sequence). The CDR3 sequence is 14 residues long. Trimming removed 2 bases from V and 0 bases from J, with 11 bases in between. The CDR3 DNA is TGCAGTGCTAGAAGTAGCGGAGACTCCTACGAGCAGTACTTC. This gives the protein CSARSSGDSYEQYF.

This clonotype was picked up a small number of times. The gene calls are TRBV12-3 or TRBV12-4 and TRBJ1-2, with D maybe TRBD1 (5 bases). Trimming removed 3 bases from V and 6 bases from J, with 11 bases in between. The CDR3 has 13 residues. In nucleotides, the CDR3 is TGTGCCAGCAGTTTCGGGGCGGGGGATGGCTACACCTTC. This encodes CASSFGAGDGYTF.

This clonotype was detected many times. The CDR3 coding sequence is TGTGCCAGCAGTACAGGGGTCGGCACTGAAGCTTTCTTT. It translates to CASSTGVGTEAFF. The chain is built from TRBV2 and TRBJ1-1; 7 bases agree with TRBD1. The CDR3 runs 13 residues. With 5 bases clipped from V and 4 bases from J, the junction kept 4 bases outside the gene matches. Germline lookup yields CDR1 SNHLY and CDR2 FYNNEI. Drawing the rest from reference TRBV2 and TRBJ1-1, the complete variable domain is EPEVTQTPSHQVTQMGQEVILRCVPISNHLYFYWYRQILGQKVEFLVSFYNNEISEKSEIFDDQFSVERPDGSNFTLKIRSTKLEDSAMYFCASSTGVGTEAFFGQGTRLTVV.

This clonotype has a handful of counts. V usage is TRBV21-1 and J usage is TRBJ1-1. TRBV21-1 is recorded as a pseudogene. The CDR3 has 14 residues. CDR3 coding DNA: TGTGCCAGCAGCATGGGGGGAATAGGCACTGAAGCTTTCTTT. It encodes CASSMGGIGTEAFF.

This clonotype was counted between two and nine times. J is TRBJ1-1 and V is TRBV4-2; D ambiguous. This CDR3 has 13 amino acids. CDR1 and CDR2 (germline): LGHNA, YNFKEQ. V shed 5 bases and J shed 6 bases, with 13 bases lying between them. DNA of the CDR3: TGTGCCAGCAGCTATACCGGGAGGGCTGAAGCTTTCTTT. Encoded protein: CASSYTGRAEAFF.

The chain is built from TRBV28 and TRBJ2-1; the match to TRBD2 covers 9 bases. The V gene's germline CDR1 is MDHEN and CDR2 SYDVKM. The V gene end was trimmed by 6 bases and the J gene end by 9 bases; junction bases not matched to a gene: 9. The CDR3 is made up of 14 amino acids. The CDR3 coding sequence is TGTGCCAGCAGCGGGACTAGCAAATTTCCTGAGCAGTTCTTC. Its translation is CASSGTSKFPEQFF.

This clonotype was observed a few times. The chain couples TRBV20-1 to TRBJ2-2; D call uncertain. This CDR3 spans 12 amino acids. Trimming left V 8 bases short and J 1 base short, with 8 bases between. Germline V gives CDR1 DFQATT, CDR2 SNEGSKA (reference sequence). CDR3 sequence reads: CSSGRNTGELFF. CDR3 DNA sequence: TGCAGTAGTGGAAGGAACACCGGGGAGCTGTTTTTT.

This clonotype was seen a few times. The rearrangement uses TRBV6-4 and TRBJ2-3; D gene uncertain. Germline values: CDR1 MRHNA, CDR2 SNTAGT. The V end lost 0 bases, the J end lost 2 bases, and 12 bases lay between the germline ends. CDR3 length: 16 amino acids. The CDR3 spells CASSDSIKGFTDTQYF. CDR3 nucleotide sequence: TGTGCCAGCAGTGACTCGATTAAGGGTTTCACAGATACGCAGTATTTT.

The chain uses TRBV11-3 and TRBJ2-2, with D perhaps TRBD2 (5 bases). From germline, CDR1 is SGHNT and CDR2 YENEEA. The length of the CDR3 is 13 residues. Between the trimmed V and J ends, which lost 1 base and 8 bases, there was a span of 8 bases. The CDR3 spells CASSLGPGGELFF. The CDR3 DNA sequence: TGTGCCAGCAGCTTAGGTCCGGGGGGGGAGCTGTTTTTT.

The chain uses TRBV29-1 and TRBJ2-7, with 7 nucleotides matching TRBD1. Germline values: CDR1 SQVTM, CDR2 ANQGSEA. The CDR3 contains 14 residues. Trimming at V came to 6 bases and at J to 7 bases, leaving 15 bases not matched to a gene. The CDR3 is CSVNTGTAQREQYF. The CDR3 DNA follows: TGCAGCGTAAATACCGGGACAGCCCAAAGGGAGCAGTACTTC.

V is TRBV10-3 and J is TRBJ1-6; TRBD1 is a possible D gene (5 bases). Trimming took off 0 bases at V and 4 bases at J, with 10 bases between the two ends. CDR1 is ENHRY, CDR2 SYGVKD, per germline. This CDR3 has 16 amino acids. The CDR3 protein is CAISESVTEYNSPLHF. The CDR3, as DNA: TGTGCCATCAGTGAGTCTGTGACAGAGTATAATTCACCCCTCCACTTT.

The chain combines TRBV6-2 or TRBV6-3 with TRBJ2-7, with 8 nucleotides matching TRBD1. The CDR3 consists of 15 residues. Germline loops: CDR1 MNHEY, CDR2 SVGEGT. V trimming: 2 bases; J trimming: 5 bases; junction bases outside the gene matches: 8. The CDR3 region has the DNA TGTGCCAGCAGTTACGTGGCAGGGGGCCTCCACGAGCAGTACTTC. This gives the protein CASSYVAGGLHEQYF.

This clonotype was seen only a few times. This chain uses TRBV4-2 with TRBJ1-2; TRBD1 aligns across 8 bases. Germline CDR1 LGHNA, CDR2 YNFKEQ. This CDR3 region has 14 residues. Trimming removed 4 bases from V and 7 bases from J; junction bases left unmatched: 8. This chain's CDR3 is CASSLFGTGGGYTF. Here the CDR3 DNA reads TGTGCCAGCAGCCTATTTGGGACAGGAGGTGGCTACACCTTC.

This chain joins TRBV12-3 or TRBV12-4 and TRBJ2-1, with TRBD2 matching over 11 bases. This CDR3 spans 13 amino acids. V was clipped by 0 bases and J by 13 bases; unmatched bases: 2. The CDR3 reads CASSLAGTSGQFF. DNA for the CDR3: TGTGCCAGCAGTTTAGCTGGGACTAGCGGTCAGTTCTTC.

This rearrangement joins TRBV4-3 to TRBJ2-7; the match to TRBD1 covers 8 bases. Trimming at V came to 4 bases and at J to 6 bases, leaving 8 bases not matched to a gene. This CDR3 has 14 amino acids. In germline, CDR1 is LGHNA, CDR2 YSLEER. The CDR3 here is CASSPRTGLLEQYF. The CDR3, as DNA: TGCGCCAGCAGCCCGAGGACAGGGTTACTCGAGCAGTACTTC.

The rearrangement joins TRBV14 to TRBJ2-1, with 8 bases identical to TRBD2. The CDR3 runs to 17 residues. Germline CDR1 reads SGHDN; CDR2 reads FVKESK. V lost 3 bases to trimming and J lost 0 bases; unmatched junction nucleotides: 7. CDR3 sequence reads: CASSQLAGSLSYNEQFF. CDR3 bases: TGTGCCAGCAGCCAGTTAGCGGGATCGCTCTCCTACAATGAGCAGTTCTTC.

The rearrangement joins TRBV19 to TRBJ2-1; D is undetermined. Trimming left V 0 bases short and J 4 bases short, with 10 bases between. CDR1 is LNHDA, CDR2 SQIVND, per germline (reference sequence). This CDR3 is 15 amino acids long. This CDR3 is CASSIDSPKYNEQFF. The CDR3 nucleotides read TGTGCCAGTAGTATAGATAGTCCAAAGTACAATGAGCAGTTCTTC.

This clonotype was seen a few times. The chain joins TRBV20-1 to TRBJ2-2, with 7 bases fitting TRBD2. The germline CDR1 and CDR2 sequences are DFQATT and SNEGSKA (reference sequence). This CDR3 spans 14 amino acids. V dropped 1 base and J dropped 7; count of bases not matched to a gene: 6. The CDR3 protein is CSARVPLAVGELFF. In DNA form, the CDR3 reads TGCAGTGCTAGAGTCCCGCTAGCGGTCGGGGAGCTGTTTTTT.

This clonotype was detected a few times. This chain links TRBV30 with TRBJ1-1; D is unclear. There are 13 residues in the CDR3. Per the germline V gene, CDR1 is GTSNPN and CDR2 is SVGIG (reference sequence). Trimming removed 1 base from V and 5 bases from J, with 11 bases in between. The CDR3 DNA is TGTGCCTGGAGTGACCAAGTCGGGACTGAAGCTTTCTTT. Translated, it gives CAWSDQVGTEAFF.

The V and J genes are TRBV7-9 and TRBJ2-5, with a tentative D call TRBD2 (6 bases). Germline CDR1 and CDR2: SEHNR and FQNEAQ (reference sequence). V was pared by 5 bases and J by 2 bases, with 12 bases between. The CDR3 spans 14 residues. CDR3 DNA: TGTGCCAGCAGCGTCCGGGAGACTCAAGAGACCCAGTACTTC. It yields the protein CASSVRETQETQYF.

The chain uses TRBV15 and TRBJ2-7, with 10 bases matching TRBD2. The V and J ends lost 3 bases and 0 bases, in that order; junction bases with no gene match: 8. Germline V gives CDR1 LNHNV, CDR2 YYDKDF (reference sequence). The length of the CDR3 is 17 residues. CDR3 residues: CATSSGLAEYPSYEQYF. The CDR3 DNA is TGTGCCACCAGCAGCGGACTAGCGGAATACCCCTCCTACGAGCAGTACTTC. Looking up the rest from reference TRBV15 and TRBJ2-7 gives the full variable domain: DAMVIQNPRYQVTQFGKPVTLSCSQTLNHNVMYWYQQKSSQAPKLLFHYYDKDFNNEADTPDNFQSRRPNTSFCFLDIRSPGLGDTAMYLCATSSGLAEYPSYEQYFGPGTRLTVT.

The chain couples TRBV5-1 to TRBJ2-1; D may correspond to TRBD1 or TRBD2 (5 bases each). V lost 4 bases, J lost 10 bases, and 12 bases lay in between. Germline V gene data show CDR1 as SGHRS and CDR2 as YFSETQ. CDR3 size: 12 residues. CDR3 residues: CASSTGLTEQFF. The CDR3 bases are TGCGCCAGCAGCACGGGGCTCACCGAGCAGTTCTTC.

A few counts support this clonotype. The V and J genes are TRBV27 and TRBJ2-2, with a weak D call TRBD1 (6 bases). The V gene lost 3 bases and the J gene lost 6 bases, with 8 bases spanning the gap. This CDR3 comprises 13 residues. From germline, CDR1 is MNHEY and CDR2 SMNVEV (reference sequence). CDR3 region: CASSFQGSGELFF. Written as DNA, the CDR3 is TGTGCCAGCAGTTTCCAGGGGTCCGGGGAGCTGTTTTTT.